Below, one T cell receptor beta chain is given with its context. The read terminates 3 residues before the CDR3 end, so the remaining end is supplied by the germline J gene. The sample belongs to a study of T cells in women clearing cervical HPV infection. The trim removed 10 bases at V and 7 bases at J, leaving 7 bases unmatched. Looked up from germline, CDR1 is LNHDA and CDR2 is SQIVND (reference sequence). This CDR3 comprises 14 residues. Using immunoSEQ multiplex PCR, the repertoire was profiled, and TCRdb retains in-frame clones only, with some absent. The sample includes 25,000 to 35,000 clones.

The origin of this receptor is a woman between 18 and 69 years old with a cervical HPV16 infection that either progressed to CIN3+ or cleared (not recorded which). The sequencing sample was made of blood buffy coat. The J gene is TRBJ1-6, the V gene TRBV19, with 10 bases lining up with TRBD1. This chain's CDR3 is CATSGTGVNSPLHF. The sequenced CDR3 bases are TGTGCCACCTCCGGGACAGGGGTAAATTCACCC.